This T cell receptor (beta chain) was captured in a study of blood T cell repertoires in COVID-19. Each participant's cohort was designated according to participant-reported clinical history. There are 16 residues in the CDR3. Germline CDR1 and CDR2: DFQATT and SNEGSKA (reference sequence). With V trimmed by 6 bases and J by 5 bases, 12 bases remained unmatched. The method was immunoSEQ multiplex PCR; TCRdb's version includes in-frame clones alone and lacks a portion of them. The table has 310,000 or so clones, roughly 87% seen once. The receptor was isolated from a woman aged 18 to 35 who had recovered from COVID-19. Sequences were obtained from PBMCs or T cells enriched from blood (not recorded which). The chain joins TRBV20-1 to TRBJ1-5, with TRBD1 matching over 11 bases. CDR3 bases: TGCAGTGCAAGTGACGGGGGACAGGGGGTTGATCAGCCCCAGCATTTT. This sequence encodes CSASDGGQGVDQPQHF.